This T cell receptor (beta chain) was recorded in a study of blood T cell repertoires in COVID-19. Study-wide background: COVID-19 samples collected from the United States, Italy and Spain covered acute and convalescent phases. PBMCs, B-cell-depleted T cells, or T cells were the source of the cDNA or gDNA that made up the material.

The V segment lost 5 bases and the J segment 5 bases; nucleotides outside the gene matches: 8. In germline, CDR1 is MNHEY, CDR2 SVGAGI. The CDR3 has 15 amino acids. Authors' data handling: From reference gene primer amplification, estimates of nucleated cell counts were derived. Profiling relied on immunoSEQ multiplex PCR, and the TCRdb table lists in-frame clones only, not all of them. V and J calls and clone size follow that table, whereas D and trimming were derived from the DNA. The profile shows under 85,000 clones, under 80% of them singletons. Sequences were obtained from peripheral blood. The TCR comes from a woman older than 75 with active or convalescent COVID-19. The J gene is TRBJ2-3, the V gene TRBV6-5; 9 nucleotides line up with TRBD1. The CDR3 loop reads CASSNPGQGEDTQYF. CDR3 DNA: TGTGCCAGCAGTAATCCGGGACAGGGCGAAGATACGCAGTATTTT.